This T cell receptor (beta chain) was identified in a study of blood T cell repertoires in COVID-19. Germline-derived CDR1 and CDR2 are MNHEY and SMNVEV (reference sequence). Trimming took 6 bases from V and 5 from J; bases not matched to a gene: 13. The CDR3 is 18 residues long. Using immunoSEQ multiplex PCR, the repertoire was profiled, and TCRdb retains in-frame clones only, with some absent. This sample has 380,000 or so clones; roughly 86% occur once, and the top ten carry roughly 1.9%. The clonotype was recovered from a woman in her 40s with acute COVID-19. This sequence joins TRBV27 and TRBJ2-7, with 16 nucleotides matching TRBD2. Sequencing input: PBMCs or T cells enriched from blood (not recorded which). The CDR3 DNA is TGTGCCAGCAGCCACTCCGGGACTAGCGGGGGGGCTTTCCACGAGCAGTACTTC. This translates into CASSHSGTSGGAFHEQYF.